This is a list of T cell receptor beta chains from one sample in a study of graft-versus-host responses after intestinal transplantation. For these TCRs, the target antigens are not known. Assay used: immunoSEQ multiplex PCR; TCRdb lists only in-frame clones, some missing. The sample has 71,000 or so clones, about 90% seen once; the top ten hold approximately 1.2%. The sequencing used unstimulated CD8+ T cells sorted from spleen or lymph node cells, collected before intestinal transplant. The receptors shown here come from a human donor who received an intestinal transplant. Both conserved end residues are part of each CDR3. The D gene is left open where the match is weak. Size values are once, few and many counts, or a class for expanded clones, and some rows have none.

d_call	v_call	j_call	cdr3_length	clone_size	cdr3_aa	cdr3_nt
-	TRBV10-2	TRBJ2-2	12	-	CASSEPAGELFF	TGCGCCAGCAGTGAGCCCGCGGGGGAGCTGTTTTTT
-	TRBV6-1	TRBJ2-7	13	-	CASSEIMAGEQYF	TGTGCCAGCAGTGAGATTATGGCGGGTGAGCAGTACTTC
-	TRBV19	TRBJ1-2	17	-	CASQGLFGDTLNYGYTF	TGTGCCAGTCAAGGGCTCTTTGGGGACACTCTAAACTATGGCTACACCTTC
TRBD1	TRBV29-1	TRBJ2-5	13	-	CSDEGEDRGTQYF	TGCAGCGACGAAGGGGAGGACAGGGGGACCCAGTACTTC
-	TRBV12-5	TRBJ2-7	14	once	CASGISAGGYEQYF	TGTGCTAGTGGCATAAGCGCCGGGGGATACGAGCAGTACTTC
-	TRBV6-1	TRBJ1-1	12	-	CASMLIGTEAFF	TGTGCCAGCATGCTGATCGGCACTGAAGCTTTCTTT
-	TRBV6-6	TRBJ2-5	16	-	CASSYGPPAPKRTQYF	TGTGCCAGCAGTTACGGGCCCCCCGCCCCGAAAAGGACCCAGTACTTC
TRBD1	TRBV11-2	TRBJ2-1	15	-	CASSFLDRGFDEQFF	TGTGCCAGCAGCTTCCTGGACAGGGGGTTTGATGAGCAGTTCTTC
-	TRBV19	TRBJ2-5	16	-	CASSPYGGGLQETQYF	TGTGCCAGTAGTCCCTATGGCGGGGGCCTCCAAGAGACCCAGTACTTC
TRBD1	TRBV18	TRBJ2-7	14	-	CASSPGQGDFEQYF	TGTGCCAGCTCACCGGGACAGGGGGATTTCGAGCAGTACTTC
TRBD1	TRBV5-6	TRBJ2-1	15	-	CASSLGGTGGNEQFF	TGTGCCAGCAGCTTGGGGGGGACAGGCGGCAATGAGCAGTTCTTC
-	TRBV9	TRBJ1-2	12	-	CASSITGDGYTF	TGTGCCAGCTCGATTACCGGGGATGGCTACACCTTC
TRBD1	TRBV27	TRBJ1-2	14	-	CASSTLGTAYGYTF	TGTGCCAGCAGTACCCTCGGGACAGCCTATGGCTACACCTTC
-	TRBV29-1	TRBJ1-2	11	-	CSVEGGYGYTF	TGCAGCGTTGAGGGGGGCTATGGCTACACCTTC
TRBD2	TRBV6-5	TRBJ2-7	14	-	CASSQETSAYEQYF	TGTGCCAGCAGTCAAGAGACTAGCGCTTACGAGCAGTACTTC
-	TRBV7-9	TRBJ1-1	17	-	CASSLGKIGDMNTEAFF	TGTGCCAGCAGCCTGGGGAAAATTGGGGACATGAACACTGAAGCTTTCTTT
-	TRBV11-2	TRBJ1-2	15	-	CASSLTNGEFYGYTF	TGTGCCAGCAGCCTGACTAACGGCGAGTTCTATGGCTACACCTTC
-	TRBV7-8	TRBJ2-3	13	-	CASSRDSTDTQYF	TGTGCCAGCAGTCGGGACTCTACAGATACGCAGTATTTT
TRBD2	TRBV7-9	TRBJ2-5	16	-	CASSLSGLALQETQYF	TGTGCCAGCAGCCTGTCGGGACTAGCTCTACAAGAGACCCAGTACTTC
-	TRBV6-5	TRBJ1-1	13	-	CASSTGGYTEAFF	TGTGCCAGCAGTACGGGGGGGTACACTGAAGCTTTCTTT
-	TRBV9	TRBJ2-3	13	-	CASTRAGTDTQYF	TGTGCCAGCACCCGTGCGGGGACAGATACGCAGTATTTT
-	TRBV4-1	TRBJ2-7	14	-	CASSQDPLGYEQYF	TGCGCCAGCAGCCAAGACCCCCTCGGGTACGAGCAGTACTTC
TRBD2	TRBV7-2	TRBJ2-3	16	-	CASSLVGGGATDTQYF	TGTGCCAGCAGCTTAGTGGGCGGGGGGGCCACAGATACGCAGTATTTT
-	TRBV29-1	TRBJ2-4	13	-	CSVSGALGNIQYF	TGCAGCGTAAGCGGAGCCTTGGGAAACATTCAGTACTTC
-	TRBV6-6	TRBJ2-3	15	-	CASSYSGGGTDTQYF	TGTGCCAGCAGTTACTCAGGGGGGGGCACAGATACGCAGTATTTT
-	TRBV5-1	TRBJ2-2	14	-	CASSLAAATGELFF	TGCGCCAGCAGCTTGGCCGCGGCCACCGGGGAGCTGTTTTTT
TRBD1	TRBV6-5	TRBJ1-1	14	-	CASSPADRATEAFF	TGTGCCAGCAGTCCCGCGGACAGGGCTACTGAAGCTTTCTTT
-	TRBV6-5	TRBJ2-2	13	-	CASSYSGVGELFF	TGTGCCAGCAGTTACTCAGGGGTCGGGGAGCTGTTTTTT
-	TRBV27	TRBJ2-7	15	-	CASSLAGRFIYEQYF	TGTGCCAGCAGTTTGGCAGGGCGGTTCATCTACGAGCAGTACTTC
TRBD1	TRBV7-9	TRBJ2-4	12	-	CASSLDGQGLEF	TGTGCCAGCAGCTTAGACGGACAGGGGCTAGAGTTC
-	TRBV9	TRBJ1-5	15	few	CASSPRDTWNQPQHF	TGTGCCAGCAGCCCTAGGGACACCTGGAATCAGCCCCAGCATTTT
-	TRBV11-2	TRBJ2-3	14	-	CASSLAGFTDTQYF	TGTGCCAGCAGCTTAGCCGGTTTCACAGATACGCAGTATTTT
-	TRBV12-1	TRBJ2-7	15	few	CASSWNRDRPFEQYF	TGTGCCAGCAGCTGGAACCGGGACAGACCTTTCGAGCAGTACTTC
TRBD1	TRBV4-1	TRBJ2-5	15	-	CASSQEDRAQETQYF	TGCGCCAGCAGCCAAGAGGACAGGGCCCAAGAGACCCAGTACTTC
-	TRBV29-1	TRBJ2-7	16	-	CSVEGRADEYPYEQYF	TGCAGCGTTGAGGGCAGGGCCGATGAATACCCCTACGAGCAGTACTTC
TRBD1	TRBV9	TRBJ1-1	16	-	CASSPAYRGQNTEAFF	TGTGCCAGCAGCCCAGCTTACAGGGGGCAGAACACTGAAGCTTTCTTT
-	TRBV7-3	TRBJ2-7	14	-	CASSELGGNYEQYF	TGTGCCAGCAGCGAACTAGGCGGGAATTACGAGCAGTACTTC
-	TRBV9	TRBJ1-6	15	-	CASSPPGGARAPLHF	TGTGCCAGCAGCCCCCCGGGGGGGGCCAGGGCACCCCTCCACTTT
-	TRBV4-2	TRBJ1-5	15	once	CASSQDLSPTGPQHF	TGTGCCAGCAGCCAAGATCTGTCCCCGACGGGGCCCCAGCATTTT
-	TRBV5-8	TRBJ1-1	14	-	CASSFHPTGGEAFF	TGTGCCAGCAGCTTCCATCCAACCGGAGGTGAAGCTTTCTTT
TRBD1	TRBV2	TRBJ1-5	15	-	CASSGTGGSNQPQHF	TGTGCCAGCAGTGGCACAGGGGGGAGCAATCAGCCCCAGCATTTT
-	TRBV6-5	TRBJ2-7	11	-	CASSYGGEQYF	TGTGCCAGCAGTTACGGGGGGGAGCAGTACTTC
TRBD1	TRBV29-1	TRBJ2-1	11	-	CSGRQGREQFF	TGCAGCGGCCGACAGGGAAGGGAGCAGTTCTTC
-	TRBV27	TRBJ2-7	12	-	CASSPSSYEQYF	TGTGCCAGCAGCCCGAGCTCCTACGAGCAGTACTTC
TRBD2	TRBV19	TRBJ2-5	13	-	CASSEVRGETQYF	TGTGCCAGTAGTGAGGTGCGGGGGGAGACCCAGTACTTC
-	TRBV7-8	TRBJ1-2	13	-	CASSEGRYYGYTF	TGTGCCAGCAGCGAGGGCAGATACTATGGCTACACCTTC
-	TRBV5-5	TRBJ2-3	15	-	CASSLAQGFTDTQYF	TGTGCCAGCAGCTTGGCCCAGGGCTTCACAGATACGCAGTATTTT